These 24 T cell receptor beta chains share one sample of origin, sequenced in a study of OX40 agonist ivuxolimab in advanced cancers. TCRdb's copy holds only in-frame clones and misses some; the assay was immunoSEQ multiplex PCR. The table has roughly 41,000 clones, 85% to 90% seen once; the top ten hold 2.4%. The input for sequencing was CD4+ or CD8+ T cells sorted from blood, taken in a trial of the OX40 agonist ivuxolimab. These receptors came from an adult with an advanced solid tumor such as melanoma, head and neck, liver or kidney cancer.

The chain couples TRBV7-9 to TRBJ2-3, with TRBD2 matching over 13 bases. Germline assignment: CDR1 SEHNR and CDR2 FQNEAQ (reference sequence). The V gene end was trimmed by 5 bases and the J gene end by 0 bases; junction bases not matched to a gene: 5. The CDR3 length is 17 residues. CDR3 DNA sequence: TGTGCCAGCAGCCTGGGACTAGCGGGGATTAGCACAGATACGCAGTATTTT. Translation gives CASSLGLAGISTDTQYF.

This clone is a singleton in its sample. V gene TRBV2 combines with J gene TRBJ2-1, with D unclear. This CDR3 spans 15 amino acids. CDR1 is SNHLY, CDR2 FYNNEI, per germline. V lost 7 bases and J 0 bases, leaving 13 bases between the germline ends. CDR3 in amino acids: CASIEGYSSYNEQFF. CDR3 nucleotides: TGTGCCAGCATCGAAGGGTACTCCTCCTACAATGAGCAGTTCTTC.

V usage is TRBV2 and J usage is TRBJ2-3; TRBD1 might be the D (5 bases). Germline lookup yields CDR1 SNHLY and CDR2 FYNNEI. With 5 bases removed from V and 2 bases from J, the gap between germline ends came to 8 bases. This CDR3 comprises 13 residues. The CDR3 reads CASSNRPTDTQYF. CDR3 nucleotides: TGTGCCAGCAGTAACAGGCCCACAGATACGCAGTATTTT.

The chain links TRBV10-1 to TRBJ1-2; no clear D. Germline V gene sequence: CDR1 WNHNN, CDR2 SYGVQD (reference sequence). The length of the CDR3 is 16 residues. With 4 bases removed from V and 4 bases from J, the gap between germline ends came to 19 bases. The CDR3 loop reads CASSAPQTRKTYGYTF. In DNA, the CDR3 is TGCGCCAGCAGTGCGCCTCAAACGCGAAAGACCTATGGCTACACCTTC.

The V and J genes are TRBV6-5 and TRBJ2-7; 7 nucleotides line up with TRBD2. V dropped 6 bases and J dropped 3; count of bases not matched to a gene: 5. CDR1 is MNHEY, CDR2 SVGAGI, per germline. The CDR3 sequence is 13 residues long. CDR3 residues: CASRGLTDYEQYF. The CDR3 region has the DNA TGTGCCAGCAGGGGACTAACAGACTACGAGCAGTACTTC.

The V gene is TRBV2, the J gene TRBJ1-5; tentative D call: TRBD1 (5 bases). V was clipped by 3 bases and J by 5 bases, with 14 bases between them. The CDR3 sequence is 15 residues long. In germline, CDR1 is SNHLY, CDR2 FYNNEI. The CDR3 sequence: CASSDSRGIHQPQHF. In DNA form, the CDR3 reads TGTGCCAGCAGTGACAGTCGGGGGATCCATCAGCCCCAGCATTTT.

The CDR3 sequence: CASSIEGGIPDTQYF. The CDR3 DNA sequence: TGTGCCAGTAGTATTGAGGGGGGGATACCAGATACGCAGTATTTT. V usage is TRBV19 and J usage is TRBJ2-3, with a possible D match to TRBD2 (7 bases). The CDR3 loop spans 15 amino acids. CDR1 LNHDA and CDR2 SQIVND come from the germline V gene (reference sequence). V shed 3 bases and J shed 4 bases, with 14 bases lying between them.

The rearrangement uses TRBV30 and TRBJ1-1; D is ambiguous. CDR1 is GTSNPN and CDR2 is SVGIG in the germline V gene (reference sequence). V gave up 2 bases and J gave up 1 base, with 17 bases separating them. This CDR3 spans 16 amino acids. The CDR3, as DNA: TGTGCCTGGAGTCTTCTGCCGAGACCCGAGAACACTGAAGCTTTCTTT. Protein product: CAWSLLPRPENTEAFF.

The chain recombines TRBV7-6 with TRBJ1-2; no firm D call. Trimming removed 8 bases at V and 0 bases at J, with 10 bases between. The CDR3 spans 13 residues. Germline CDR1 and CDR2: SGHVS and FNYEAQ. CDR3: CASSSDPNYGYTF. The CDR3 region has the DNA TGTGCCAGCTCGTCTGACCCTAACTATGGCTACACCTTC.

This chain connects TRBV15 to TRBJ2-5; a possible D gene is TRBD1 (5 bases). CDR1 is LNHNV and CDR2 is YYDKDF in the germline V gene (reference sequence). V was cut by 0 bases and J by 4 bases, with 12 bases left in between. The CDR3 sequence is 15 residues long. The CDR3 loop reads CATSRDLRQGETQYF. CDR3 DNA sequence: TGTGCCACCAGCAGAGATCTGAGGCAGGGAGAGACCCAGTACTTC.

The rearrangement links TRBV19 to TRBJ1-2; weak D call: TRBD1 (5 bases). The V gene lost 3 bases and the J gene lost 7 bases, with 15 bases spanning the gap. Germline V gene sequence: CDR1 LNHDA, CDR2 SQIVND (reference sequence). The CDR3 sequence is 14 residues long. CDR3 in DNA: TGTGCCAGTAGTATGGCAGCCTCTGGGGGTGGCTACACCTTC. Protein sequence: CASSMAASGGGYTF.

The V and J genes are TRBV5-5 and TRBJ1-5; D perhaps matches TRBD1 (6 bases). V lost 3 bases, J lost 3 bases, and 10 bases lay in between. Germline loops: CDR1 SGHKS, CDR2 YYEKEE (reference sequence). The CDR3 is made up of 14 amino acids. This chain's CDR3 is CASSSGQLNQPQHF. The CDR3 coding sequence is TGTGCCAGCAGCTCCGGACAGCTCAATCAGCCCCAGCATTTT. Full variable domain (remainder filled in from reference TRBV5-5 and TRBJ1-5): DAGVTQSPTHLIKTRGQQVTLRCSPISGHKSVSWYQQVLGQGPQFIFQYYEKEERGRGNFPDRFSARQFPNYSSELNVNALLLGDSALYLCASSSGQLNQPQHFGDGTRLSIL.

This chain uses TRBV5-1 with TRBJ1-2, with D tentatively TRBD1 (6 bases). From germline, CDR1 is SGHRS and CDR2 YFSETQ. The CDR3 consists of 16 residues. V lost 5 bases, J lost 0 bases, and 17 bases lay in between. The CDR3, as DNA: TGCGCCAGCAGATCGGGACAAGGCTCAGCTAACTATGGCTACACCTTC. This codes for CASRSGQGSANYGYTF.

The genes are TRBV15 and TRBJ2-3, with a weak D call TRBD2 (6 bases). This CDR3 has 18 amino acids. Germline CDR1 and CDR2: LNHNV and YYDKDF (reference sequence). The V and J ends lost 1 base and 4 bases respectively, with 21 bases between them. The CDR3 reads CATSRGPRLGEGADTQYF. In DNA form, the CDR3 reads TGTGCCACCAGCAGAGGGCCACGACTAGGGGAAGGCGCAGATACGCAGTATTTT.

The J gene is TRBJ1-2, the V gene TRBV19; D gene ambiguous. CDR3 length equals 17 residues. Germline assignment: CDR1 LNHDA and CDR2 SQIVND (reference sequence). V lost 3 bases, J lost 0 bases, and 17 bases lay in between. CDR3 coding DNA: TGTGCCAGTAGTATTTTTCGAGGATCAAGAGCTAACTATGGCTACACCTTC. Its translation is CASSIFRGSRANYGYTF.

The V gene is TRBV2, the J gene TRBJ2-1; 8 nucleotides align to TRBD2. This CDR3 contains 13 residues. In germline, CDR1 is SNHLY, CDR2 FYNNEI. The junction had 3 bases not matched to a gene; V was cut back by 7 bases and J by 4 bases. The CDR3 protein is CASKGGGYNEQFF. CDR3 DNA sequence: TGTGCCAGCAAGGGCGGGGGGTACAATGAGCAGTTCTTC. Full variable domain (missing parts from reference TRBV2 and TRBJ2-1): EPEVTQTPSHQVTQMGQEVILRCVPISNHLYFYWYRQILGQKVEFLVSFYNNEISEKSEIFDDQFSVERPDGSNFTLKIRSTKLEDSAMYFCASKGGGYNEQFFGPGTRLTVL.

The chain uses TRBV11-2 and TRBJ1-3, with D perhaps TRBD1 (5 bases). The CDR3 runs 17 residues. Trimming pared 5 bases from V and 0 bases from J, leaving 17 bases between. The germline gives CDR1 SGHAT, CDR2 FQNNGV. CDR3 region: CASSRTGGRYSGNTIYF. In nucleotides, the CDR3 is TGTGCCAGCAGCCGCACAGGCGGTAGATACTCTGGAAACACCATATATTTT.

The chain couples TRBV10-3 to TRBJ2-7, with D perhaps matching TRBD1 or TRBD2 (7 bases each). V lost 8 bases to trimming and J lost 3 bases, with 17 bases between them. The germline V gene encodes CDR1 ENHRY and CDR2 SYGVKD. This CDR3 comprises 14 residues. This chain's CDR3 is CAIGPRGDSYEQYF. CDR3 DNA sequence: TGTGCCATCGGCCCCCGGGGGGACAGCTACGAGCAGTACTTC.

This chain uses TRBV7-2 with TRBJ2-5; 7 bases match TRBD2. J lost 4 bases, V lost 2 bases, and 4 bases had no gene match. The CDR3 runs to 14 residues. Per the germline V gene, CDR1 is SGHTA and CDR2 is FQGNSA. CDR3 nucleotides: TGTGCCAGCAGCTTATGGTCGGGGGGAGAGACCCAGTACTTC. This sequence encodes CASSLWSGGETQYF.

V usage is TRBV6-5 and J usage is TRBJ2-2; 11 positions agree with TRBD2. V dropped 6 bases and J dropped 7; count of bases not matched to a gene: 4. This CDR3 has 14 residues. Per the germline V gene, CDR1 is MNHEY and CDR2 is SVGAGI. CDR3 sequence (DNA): TGTGCCAGCAGATTTAGCGGGGGGGACGGGGAGCTGTTTTTT. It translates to CASRFSGGDGELFF.

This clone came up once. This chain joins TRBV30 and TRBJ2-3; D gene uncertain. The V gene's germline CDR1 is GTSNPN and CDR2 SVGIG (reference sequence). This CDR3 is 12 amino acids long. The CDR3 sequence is CATHGLGDTQYF. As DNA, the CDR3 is TGTGCGACTCATGGGCTCGGAGACACGCAGTATTTT. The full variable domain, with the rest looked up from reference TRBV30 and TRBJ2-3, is SQTIHQWPATLVQPVGSPLSLECTVEGTSNPNLYWYRQAAGRGLQLLFYSVGIGQISSEVPQNLSASRPQDRQFILSSKKLLLSDSGFYLCATHGLGDTQYFGPGTRLTVL.

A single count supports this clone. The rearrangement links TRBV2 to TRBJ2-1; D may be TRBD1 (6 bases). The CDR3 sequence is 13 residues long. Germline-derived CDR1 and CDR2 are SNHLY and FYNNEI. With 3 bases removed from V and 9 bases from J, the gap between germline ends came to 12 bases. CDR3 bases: TGTGCCAGCAGTGACCAGGGGAGAGGTGAGCAGTTCTTC. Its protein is CASSDQGRGEQFF.

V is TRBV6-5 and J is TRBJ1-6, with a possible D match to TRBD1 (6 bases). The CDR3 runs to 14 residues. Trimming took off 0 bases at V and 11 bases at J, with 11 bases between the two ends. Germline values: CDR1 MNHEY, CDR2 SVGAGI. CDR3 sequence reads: CASSYSSRGAPLHF. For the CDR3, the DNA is TGTGCCAGCAGTTACTCGAGCAGGGGCGCACCCCTCCACTTT.

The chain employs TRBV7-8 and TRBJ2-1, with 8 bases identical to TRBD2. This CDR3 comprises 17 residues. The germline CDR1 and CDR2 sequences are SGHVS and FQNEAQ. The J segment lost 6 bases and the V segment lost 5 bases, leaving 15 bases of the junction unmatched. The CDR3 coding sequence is TGTGCCAGCAGCCGAATCGGGCGGGGGGAAGCTTTCAATGAGCAGTTCTTC. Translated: CASSRIGRGEAFNEQFF.